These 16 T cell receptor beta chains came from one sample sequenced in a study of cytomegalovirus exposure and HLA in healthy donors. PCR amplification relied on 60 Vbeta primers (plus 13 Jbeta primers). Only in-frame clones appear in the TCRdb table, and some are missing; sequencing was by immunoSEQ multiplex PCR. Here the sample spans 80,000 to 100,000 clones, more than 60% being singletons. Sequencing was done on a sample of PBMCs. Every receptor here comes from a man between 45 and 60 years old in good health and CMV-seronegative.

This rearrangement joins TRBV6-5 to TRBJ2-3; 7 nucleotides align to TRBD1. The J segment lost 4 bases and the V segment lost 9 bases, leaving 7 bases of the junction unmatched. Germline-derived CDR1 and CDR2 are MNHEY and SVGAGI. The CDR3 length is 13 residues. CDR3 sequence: CASTNRGADTQYF. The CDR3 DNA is TGTGCCAGTACTAACAGGGGAGCAGATACGCAGTATTTT.

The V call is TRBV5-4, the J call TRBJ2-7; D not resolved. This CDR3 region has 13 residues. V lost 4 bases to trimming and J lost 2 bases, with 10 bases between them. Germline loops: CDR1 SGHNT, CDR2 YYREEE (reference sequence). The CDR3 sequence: CASSLTPTYEQYF. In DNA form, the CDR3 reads TGTGCCAGCAGCCTCACTCCGACCTACGAGCAGTACTTC.

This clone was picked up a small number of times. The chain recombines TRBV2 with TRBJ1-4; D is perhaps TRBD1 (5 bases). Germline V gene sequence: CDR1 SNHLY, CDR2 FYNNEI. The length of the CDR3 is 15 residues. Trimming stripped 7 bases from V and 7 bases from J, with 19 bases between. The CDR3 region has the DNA TGTGCCAGCAACCCTTTTCAGGGTTCGGCTGAAAAACTGTTTTTT. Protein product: CASNPFQGSAEKLFF. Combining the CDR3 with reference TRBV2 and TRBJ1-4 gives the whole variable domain EPEVTQTPSHQVTQMGQEVILRCVPISNHLYFYWYRQILGQKVEFLVSFYNNEISEKSEIFDDQFSVERPDGSNFTLKIRSTKLEDSAMYFCASNPFQGSAEKLFFGSGTQLSVL.

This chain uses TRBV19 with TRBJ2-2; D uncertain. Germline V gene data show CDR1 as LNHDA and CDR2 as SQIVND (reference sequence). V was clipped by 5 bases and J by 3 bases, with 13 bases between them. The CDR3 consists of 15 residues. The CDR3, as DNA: TGTGCCAGTAGTGGCCGTCCTCCCGACACCGGGGAGCTGTTTTTT. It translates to CASSGRPPDTGELFF.

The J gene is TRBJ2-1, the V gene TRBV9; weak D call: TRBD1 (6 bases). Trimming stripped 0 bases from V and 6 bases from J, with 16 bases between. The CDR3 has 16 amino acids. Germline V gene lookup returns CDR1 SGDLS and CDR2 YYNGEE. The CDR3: CASSVATSIGGNEQFF. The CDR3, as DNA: TGTGCCAGCAGCGTAGCTACTTCGATAGGGGGCAATGAGCAGTTCTTC.

CDR3 sequence (DNA): TGTGCCAGTAGTATTGGCGGTCAAGAGACCCAGTACTTC. Its protein product is CASSIGGQETQYF. The chain recombines TRBV19 with TRBJ2-5, with D unclear. Trimming removed 3 bases at V and 2 bases at J, with 7 bases between. Germline CDR1 and CDR2: LNHDA and SQIVND (reference sequence). The CDR3 extends over 13 amino acids.

The CDR3 DNA reads TGTGCCAGCGGGAGGGGTAAAGAGACCCAGTACTTC. This encodes CASGRGKETQYF. V and J are TRBV9 and TRBJ2-5; 7 positions agree with TRBD2. The V segment lost 7 bases and the J segment 3 bases; nucleotides outside the gene matches: 3. This CDR3 has 12 residues. From germline, CDR1 is SGDLS and CDR2 YYNGEE. Using reference TRBV9 and TRBJ2-5 for the parts outside the CDR3, the full variable domain is DSGVTQTPKHLITATGQRVTLRCSPRSGDLSVYWYQQSLDQGLQFLIQYYNGEERAKGNILERFSAQQFPDLHSELNLSSLELGDSALYFCASGRGKETQYFGPGTRLLVL.

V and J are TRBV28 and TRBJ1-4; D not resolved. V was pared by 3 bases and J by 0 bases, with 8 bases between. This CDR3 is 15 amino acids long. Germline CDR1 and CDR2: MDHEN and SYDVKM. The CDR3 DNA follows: TGTGCCAGCAGTTTGGCTTCTGCAACTAATGAAAAACTGTTTTTT. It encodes CASSLASATNEKLFF.

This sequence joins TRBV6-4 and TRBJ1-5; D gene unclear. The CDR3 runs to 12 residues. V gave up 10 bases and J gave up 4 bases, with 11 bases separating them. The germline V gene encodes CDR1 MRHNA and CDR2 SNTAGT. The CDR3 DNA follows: TGTGCCATCGACACCTTGAATCAGCCCCAGCATTTT. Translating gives CAIDTLNQPQHF.

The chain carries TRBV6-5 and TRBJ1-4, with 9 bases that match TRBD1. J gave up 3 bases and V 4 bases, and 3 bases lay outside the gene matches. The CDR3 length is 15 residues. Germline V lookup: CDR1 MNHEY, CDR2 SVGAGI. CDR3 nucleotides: TGTGCCAGCAGTTCCACAGGGGGCTCTAATGAAAAACTGTTTTTT. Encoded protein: CASSSTGGSNEKLFF.

CDR3 DNA sequence: TGTGCCAGCAGTTTACCACACTTCCCTCTATCTGCGGGATTTTACAATGAGCAGTTCTTC. This translates into CASSLPHFPLSAGFYNEQFF. This sequence joins TRBV28 and TRBJ2-1, with D possibly TRBD2 on 6 matching bases. Per the germline V gene, CDR1 is MDHEN and CDR2 is SYDVKM. Between the trimmed V and J ends, which lost 2 bases and 4 bases, there was a span of 27 bases. The CDR3 consists of 20 residues.

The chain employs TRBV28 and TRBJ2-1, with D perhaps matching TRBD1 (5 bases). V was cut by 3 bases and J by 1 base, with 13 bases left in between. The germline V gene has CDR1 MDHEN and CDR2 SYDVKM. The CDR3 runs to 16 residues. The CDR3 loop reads CASSFPPGISYNEQFF. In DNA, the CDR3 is TGTGCCAGCAGTTTCCCCCCAGGGATATCCTACAATGAGCAGTTCTTC.

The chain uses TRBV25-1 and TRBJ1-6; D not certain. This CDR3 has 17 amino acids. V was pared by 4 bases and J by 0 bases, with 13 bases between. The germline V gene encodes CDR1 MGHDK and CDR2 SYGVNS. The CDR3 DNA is TGTGCCAGCAGTGGGGAAGTGGGGAGCTCCTATAATTCACCCCTCCACTTT. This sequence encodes CASSGEVGSSYNSPLHF. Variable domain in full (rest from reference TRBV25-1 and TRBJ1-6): EADIYQTPRYLVIGTGKKITLECSQTMGHDKMYWYQQDPGMELHLIHYSYGVNSTEKGDLSSESTVSRIRTEHFPLTLESARPSHTSQYLCASSGEVGSSYNSPLHFGNGTRLTVT.

The CDR3 sequence: CASSQVKVGGLNSPLHF. The CDR3 DNA reads TGCGCCAGCAGCCAAGTGAAGGTTGGGGGGTTAAATTCACCCCTCCACTTT. This chain connects TRBV4-1 to TRBJ1-6; D possibly corresponds to TRBD1 (5 bases). CDR3 length: 17 residues. V dropped 1 base and J dropped 7 bases, with 17 bases sitting between them. Germline CDR1 and CDR2: MGHRA and YSYEKL.

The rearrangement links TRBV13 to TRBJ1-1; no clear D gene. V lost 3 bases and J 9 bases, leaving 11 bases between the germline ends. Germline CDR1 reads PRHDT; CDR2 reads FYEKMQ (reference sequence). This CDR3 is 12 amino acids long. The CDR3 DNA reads TGTGCCAGCAGCTTTGGGCTCAGACAAGCTTTCTTT. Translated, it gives CASSFGLRQAFF.

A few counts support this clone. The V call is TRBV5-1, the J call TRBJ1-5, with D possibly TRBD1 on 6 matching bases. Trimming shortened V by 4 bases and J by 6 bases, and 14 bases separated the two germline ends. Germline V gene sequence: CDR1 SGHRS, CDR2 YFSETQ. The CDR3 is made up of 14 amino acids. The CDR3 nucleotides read TGCGCCAGCAGCCCAACAGGGTTGGGTCAGCCCCAGCATTTT. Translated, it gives CASSPTGLGQPQHF.